These 4 T cell receptor beta chains were sequenced from one sample in a study of tumor-infiltrating lymphocytes in primary liver carcinoma. The approximately 20-31 mg bulk tissue piece was not sorted before simultaneous RNA and DNA extraction. A primer in the constant region served to generate TCR beta cDNA from 450 to 650 ng of total RNA. Nested multiplex PCR, run for three rounds with slightly modified ARM-PCR, yielded TCR beta libraries. It was with TRBV1-TRBV30 forward primers and a C-beta reverse primer that the first two PCR rounds were run, at 10 cycles each. From the multiplex PCR reads, TCRdb called clonotypes with MiXCR, one entry per CDR3 protein. The sample holds roughly 49,000 distinct CDR3 sequences; around 82% are singletons and the top ten take about 24%. Sequenced material: liver tumor tissue from sampling region 5. The sample's subset: tumor region T5, tumor centre. These receptors originate from a man in his forties with primary liver carcinoma and hepatitis B virus infection.

This clonotype was observed a few times. The V gene is TRBV6-5, the J gene TRBJ2-3, with 12 bases fitting TRBD2. The CDR3 length is 14 residues. Germline assignment: CDR1 MNHEY and CDR2 SVGAGI. Unmatched junction bases numbered 8, after V lost 10 bases and J lost 6 bases. In DNA, the CDR3 is TGTGCCAACCCAGGACTAGCGGGAACTGATACGCAGTATTTT. It codes for CANPGLAGTDTQYF.

V is TRBV20-1 and J is TRBJ1-2; D not certain. V shed 3 bases and J shed 1 base, with 9 bases lying between them. CDR3 size: 13 residues. Looked up from germline, CDR1 is DFQATT and CDR2 is SNEGSKA (reference sequence). CDR3 coding DNA: TGCAGTGCTAGCATGACACTTAACTATGGCTACACCTTC. It encodes CSASMTLNYGYTF.

Comments on this clonotype: This CDR3 fails to terminate in the conserved phenylalanine or tryptophan, so it likely reflects a read error. This CDR3 reads CTSSLRERAHEQYL. In DNA, the CDR3 is TGTACCAGCAGCCTCCGGGAGAGGGCCCACGAACAGTACTTA. The chain employs TRBV6-2 or TRBV6-3 and TRBJ2-7, with D possibly TRBD2 on 6 matching bases. The CDR3 runs 14 residues. Per germline, CDR1 MNHEY and CDR2 SVGEGT.

Concerning this clonotype itself: At one of its ends the junction is not consistent with the germline gene, which may arise from a read error. The V call is TRBV11-2, the J call TRBJ2-6; 8 positions match TRBD1. This CDR3 has 21 amino acids. The germline V gene encodes CDR1 SGHAT and CDR2 FQNNGV. The CDR3, as DNA: TGTGCCAGCAGTATGGGGGGAGACAGGGGCATCTCCCTCTCTGGGGCCAACATCCTGACTTTC. It yields the protein CASSMGGDRGISLSGANILTF.